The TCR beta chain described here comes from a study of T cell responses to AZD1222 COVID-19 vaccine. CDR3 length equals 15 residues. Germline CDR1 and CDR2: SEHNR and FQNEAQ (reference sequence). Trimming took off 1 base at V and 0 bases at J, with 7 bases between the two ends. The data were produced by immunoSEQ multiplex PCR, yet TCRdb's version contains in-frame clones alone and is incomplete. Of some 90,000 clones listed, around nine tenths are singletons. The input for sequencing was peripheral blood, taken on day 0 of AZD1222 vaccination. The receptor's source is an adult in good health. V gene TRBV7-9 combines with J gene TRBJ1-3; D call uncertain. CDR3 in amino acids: CASSLEGSSGNTIYF. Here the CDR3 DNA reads TGTGCCAGCAGCTTAGAGGGCAGCTCTGGAAACACCATATATTTT.